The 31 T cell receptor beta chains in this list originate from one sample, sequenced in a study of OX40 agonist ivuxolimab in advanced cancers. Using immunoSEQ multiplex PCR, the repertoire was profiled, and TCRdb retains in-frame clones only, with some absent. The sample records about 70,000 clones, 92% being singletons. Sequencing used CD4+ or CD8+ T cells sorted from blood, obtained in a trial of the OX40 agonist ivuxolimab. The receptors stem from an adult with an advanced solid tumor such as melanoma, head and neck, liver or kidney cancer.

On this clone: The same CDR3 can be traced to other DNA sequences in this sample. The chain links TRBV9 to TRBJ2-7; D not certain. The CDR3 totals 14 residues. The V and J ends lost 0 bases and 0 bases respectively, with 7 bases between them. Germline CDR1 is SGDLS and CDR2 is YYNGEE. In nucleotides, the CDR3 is TGTGCCAGCAGCGTAGGCGGAAGCTCCTACGAGCAGTACTTC. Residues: CASSVGGSSYEQYF.

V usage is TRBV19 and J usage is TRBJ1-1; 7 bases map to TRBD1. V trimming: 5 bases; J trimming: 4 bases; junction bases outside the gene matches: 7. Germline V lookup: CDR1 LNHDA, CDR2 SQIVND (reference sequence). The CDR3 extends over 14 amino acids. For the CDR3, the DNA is TGTGCCAGTAGTGCGCCAGGGGGGGTCACTGAAGCTTTCTTT. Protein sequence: CASSAPGGVTEAFF.

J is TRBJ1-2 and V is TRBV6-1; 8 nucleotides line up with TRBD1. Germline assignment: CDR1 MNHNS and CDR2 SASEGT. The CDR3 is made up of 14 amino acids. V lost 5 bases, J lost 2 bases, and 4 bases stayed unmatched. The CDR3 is CASSQWTGNYGYTF. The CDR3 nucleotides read TGTGCCAGCAGTCAGTGGACAGGGAACTATGGCTACACCTTC.

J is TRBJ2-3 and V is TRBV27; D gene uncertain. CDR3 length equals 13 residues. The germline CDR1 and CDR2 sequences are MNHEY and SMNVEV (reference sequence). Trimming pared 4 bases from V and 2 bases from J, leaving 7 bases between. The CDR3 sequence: CASSWLNTDTQYF. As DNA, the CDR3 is TGTGCCAGCAGTTGGCTAAACACAGATACGCAGTATTTT.

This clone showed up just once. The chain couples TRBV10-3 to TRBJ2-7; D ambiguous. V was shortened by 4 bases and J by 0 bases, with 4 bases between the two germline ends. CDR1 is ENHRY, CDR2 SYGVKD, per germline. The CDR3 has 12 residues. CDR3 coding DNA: TGTGCCATCAGTGTCGGCTCCTACGAGCAGTACTTC. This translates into CAISVGSYEQYF.

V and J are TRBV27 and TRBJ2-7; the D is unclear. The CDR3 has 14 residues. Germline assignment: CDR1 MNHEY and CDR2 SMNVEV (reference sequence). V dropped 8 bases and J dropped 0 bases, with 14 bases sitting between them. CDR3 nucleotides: TGTGCCAGCGGCCTTTTGGGGATCTCCTACGAGCAGTACTTC. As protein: CASGLLGISYEQYF.

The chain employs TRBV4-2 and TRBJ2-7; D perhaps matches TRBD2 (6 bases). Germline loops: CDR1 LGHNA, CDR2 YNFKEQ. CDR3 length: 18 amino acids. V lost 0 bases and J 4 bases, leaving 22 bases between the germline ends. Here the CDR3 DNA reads TGTGCCAGCAGCCAAGAATTTCGGACGCATGAGAGCGGGTACGAGCAGTACTTC. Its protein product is CASSQEFRTHESGYEQYF.

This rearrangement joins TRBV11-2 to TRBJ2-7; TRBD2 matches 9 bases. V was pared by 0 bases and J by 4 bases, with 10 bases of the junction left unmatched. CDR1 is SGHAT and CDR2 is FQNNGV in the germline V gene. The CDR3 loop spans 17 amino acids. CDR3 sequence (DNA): TGTGCCAGCAGCTTAGATCTCGTTAGCGGGGGACTATACGAGCAGTACTTC. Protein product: CASSLDLVSGGLYEQYF.

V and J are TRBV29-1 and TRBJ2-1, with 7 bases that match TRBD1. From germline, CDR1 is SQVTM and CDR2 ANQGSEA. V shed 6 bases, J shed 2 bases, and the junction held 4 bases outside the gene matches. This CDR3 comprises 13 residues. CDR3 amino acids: CSVQGWAYNEQFF. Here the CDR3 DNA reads TGCAGCGTACAGGGGTGGGCCTACAATGAGCAGTTCTTC.

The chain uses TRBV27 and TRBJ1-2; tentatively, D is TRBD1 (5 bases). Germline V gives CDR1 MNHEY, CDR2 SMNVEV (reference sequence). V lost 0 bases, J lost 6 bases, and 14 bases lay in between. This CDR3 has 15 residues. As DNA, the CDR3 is TGTGCCAGCAGTTTATCGAGTGGGGGGAGTAATGGCTACACCTTC. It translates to CASSLSSGGSNGYTF.

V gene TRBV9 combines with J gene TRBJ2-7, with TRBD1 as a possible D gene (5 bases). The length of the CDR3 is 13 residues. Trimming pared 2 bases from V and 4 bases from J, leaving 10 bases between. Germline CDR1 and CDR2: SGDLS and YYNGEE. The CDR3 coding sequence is TGTGCCAGCAGCGTGGACATCAATTACGAGCAGTACTTC. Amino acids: CASSVDINYEQYF. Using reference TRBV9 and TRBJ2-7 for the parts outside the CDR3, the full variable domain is DSGVTQTPKHLITATGQRVTLRCSPRSGDLSVYWYQQSLDQGLQFLIQYYNGEERAKGNILERFSAQQFPDLHSELNLSSLELGDSALYFCASSVDINYEQYFGPGTRLTVT.

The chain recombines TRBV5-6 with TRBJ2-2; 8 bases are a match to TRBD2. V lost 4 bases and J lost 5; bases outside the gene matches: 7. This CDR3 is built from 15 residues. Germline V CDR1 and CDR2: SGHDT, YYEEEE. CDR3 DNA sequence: TGTGCCAGCAGCCAGCTTCCTAGCGGGACCGGGGAGCTGTTTTTT. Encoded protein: CASSQLPSGTGELFF.

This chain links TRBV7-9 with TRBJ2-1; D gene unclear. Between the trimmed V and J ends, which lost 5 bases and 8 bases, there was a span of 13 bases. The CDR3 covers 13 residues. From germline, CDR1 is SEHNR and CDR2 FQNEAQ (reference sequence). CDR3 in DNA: TGTGCCAGCAGCCCTCAGACGTGGGATGAGCAGTTCTTC. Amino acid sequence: CASSPQTWDEQFF.

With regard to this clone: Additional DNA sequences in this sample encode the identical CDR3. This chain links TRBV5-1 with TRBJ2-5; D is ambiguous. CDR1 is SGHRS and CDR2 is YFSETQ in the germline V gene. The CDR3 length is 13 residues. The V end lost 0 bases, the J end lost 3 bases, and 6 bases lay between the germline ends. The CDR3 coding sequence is TGCGCCAGCAGCTTGGGGACGGAAGAGACCCAGTACTTC. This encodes CASSLGTEETQYF.

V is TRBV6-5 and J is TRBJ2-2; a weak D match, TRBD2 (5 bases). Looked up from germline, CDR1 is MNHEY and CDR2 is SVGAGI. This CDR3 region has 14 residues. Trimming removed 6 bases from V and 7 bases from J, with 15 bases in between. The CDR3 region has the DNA TGTGCCAGCAGCACGGCGGGTCGAAACGGGGAGCTGTTTTTT. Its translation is CASSTAGRNGELFF.

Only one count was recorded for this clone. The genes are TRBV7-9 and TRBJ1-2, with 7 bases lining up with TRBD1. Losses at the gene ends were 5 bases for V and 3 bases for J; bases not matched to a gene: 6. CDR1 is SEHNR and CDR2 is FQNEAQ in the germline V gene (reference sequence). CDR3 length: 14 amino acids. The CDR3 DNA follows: TGTGCCAGCAGCAATGACAGGGTTGACTATGGCTACACCTTC. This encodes CASSNDRVDYGYTF.

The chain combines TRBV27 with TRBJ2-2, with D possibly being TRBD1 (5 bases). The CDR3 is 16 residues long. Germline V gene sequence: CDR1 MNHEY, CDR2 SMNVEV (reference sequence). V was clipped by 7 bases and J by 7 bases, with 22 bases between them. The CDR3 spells CASKRSGSLKGGELFF. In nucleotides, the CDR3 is TGTGCCAGCAAACGATCAGGGTCCCTCAAAGGCGGGGAGCTGTTTTTT.

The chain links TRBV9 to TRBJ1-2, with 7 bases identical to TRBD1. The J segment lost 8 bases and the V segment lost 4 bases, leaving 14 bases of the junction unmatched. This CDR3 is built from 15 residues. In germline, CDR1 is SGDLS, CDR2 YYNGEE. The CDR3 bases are TGTGCCAGCAGCCCCCCTGGGACAGCCGGTATAGGCTACACCTTC. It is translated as CASSPPGTAGIGYTF.

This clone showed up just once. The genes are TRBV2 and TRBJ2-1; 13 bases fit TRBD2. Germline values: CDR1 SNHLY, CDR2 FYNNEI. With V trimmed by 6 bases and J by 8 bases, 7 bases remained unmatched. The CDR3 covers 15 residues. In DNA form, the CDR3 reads TGTGCCAGCAGCCACACTAGCGGGGGGGCCGATGAGCAGTTCTTC. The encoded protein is CASSHTSGGADEQFF.

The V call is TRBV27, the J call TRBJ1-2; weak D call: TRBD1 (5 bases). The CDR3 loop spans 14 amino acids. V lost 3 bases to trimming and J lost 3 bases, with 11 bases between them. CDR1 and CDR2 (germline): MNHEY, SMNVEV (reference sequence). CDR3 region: CASSFKGLDYGYTF. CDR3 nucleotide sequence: TGTGCCAGCAGTTTTAAGGGGCTTGACTATGGCTACACCTTC.

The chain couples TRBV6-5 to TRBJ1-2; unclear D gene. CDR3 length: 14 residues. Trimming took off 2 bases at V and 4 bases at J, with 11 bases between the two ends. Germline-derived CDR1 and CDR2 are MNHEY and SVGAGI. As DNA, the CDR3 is TGTGCCAGCAGTTACGGGGAGGGCGTCTATGGCTACACCTTC. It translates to CASSYGEGVYGYTF.

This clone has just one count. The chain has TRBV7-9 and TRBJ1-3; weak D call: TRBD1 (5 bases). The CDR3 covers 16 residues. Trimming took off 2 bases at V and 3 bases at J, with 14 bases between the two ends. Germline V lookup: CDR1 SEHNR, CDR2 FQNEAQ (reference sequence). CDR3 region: CASSLFISGVGNTIYF. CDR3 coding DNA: TGTGCCAGCAGCTTATTTATCTCGGGGGTTGGAAACACCATATATTTT.

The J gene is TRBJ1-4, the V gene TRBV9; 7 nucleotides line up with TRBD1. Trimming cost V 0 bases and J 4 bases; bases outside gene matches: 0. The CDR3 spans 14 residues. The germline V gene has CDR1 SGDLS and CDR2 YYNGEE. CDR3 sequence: CASSVAGGNEKLFF. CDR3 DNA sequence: TGTGCCAGCAGCGTAGCAGGGGGTAATGAAAAACTGTTTTTT. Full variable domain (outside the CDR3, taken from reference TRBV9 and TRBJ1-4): DSGVTQTPKHLITATGQRVTLRCSPRSGDLSVYWYQQSLDQGLQFLIQYYNGEERAKGNILERFSAQQFPDLHSELNLSSLELGDSALYFCASSVAGGNEKLFFGSGTQLSVL.

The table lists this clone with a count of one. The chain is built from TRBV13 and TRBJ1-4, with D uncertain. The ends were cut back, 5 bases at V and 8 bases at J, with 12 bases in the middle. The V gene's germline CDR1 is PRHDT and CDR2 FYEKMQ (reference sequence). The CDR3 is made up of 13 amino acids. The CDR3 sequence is CASSLTMGEKLFF. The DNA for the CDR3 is TGTGCCAGCAGCCTCACGATGGGGGAAAAACTGTTTTTT.

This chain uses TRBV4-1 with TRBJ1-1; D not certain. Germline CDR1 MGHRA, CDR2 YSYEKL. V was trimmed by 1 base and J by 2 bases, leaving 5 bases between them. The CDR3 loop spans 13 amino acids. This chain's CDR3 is CASSQGGNTEAFF. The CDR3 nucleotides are TGCGCCAGCAGCCAAGGGGGTAACACTGAAGCTTTCTTT.

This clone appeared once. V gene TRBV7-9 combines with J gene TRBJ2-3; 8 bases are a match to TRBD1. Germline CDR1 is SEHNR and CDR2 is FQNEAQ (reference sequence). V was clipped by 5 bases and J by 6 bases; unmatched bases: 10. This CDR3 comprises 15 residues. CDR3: CASSPLDRGYDTQYF. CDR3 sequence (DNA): TGTGCCAGCAGCCCGCTAGACAGGGGCTATGATACGCAGTATTTT.

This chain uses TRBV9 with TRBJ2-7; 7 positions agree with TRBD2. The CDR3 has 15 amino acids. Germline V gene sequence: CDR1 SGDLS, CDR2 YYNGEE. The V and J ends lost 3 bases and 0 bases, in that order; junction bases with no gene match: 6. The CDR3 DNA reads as TGTGCCAGCAGCGAGGGGAGCGGGGCCTCCTACGAGCAGTACTTC. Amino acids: CASSEGSGASYEQYF. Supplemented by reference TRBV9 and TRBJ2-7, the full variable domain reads DSGVTQTPKHLITATGQRVTLRCSPRSGDLSVYWYQQSLDQGLQFLIQYYNGEERAKGNILERFSAQQFPDLHSELNLSSLELGDSALYFCASSEGSGASYEQYFGPGTRLTVT.

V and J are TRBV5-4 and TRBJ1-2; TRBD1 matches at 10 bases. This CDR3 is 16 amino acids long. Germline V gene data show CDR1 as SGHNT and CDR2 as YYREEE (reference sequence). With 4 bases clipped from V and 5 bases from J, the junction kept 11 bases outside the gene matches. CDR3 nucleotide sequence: TGTGCCAGCAGCCCACCCAGGACAGGGGGTCAGTATGGCTACACCTTC. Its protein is CASSPPRTGGQYGYTF.

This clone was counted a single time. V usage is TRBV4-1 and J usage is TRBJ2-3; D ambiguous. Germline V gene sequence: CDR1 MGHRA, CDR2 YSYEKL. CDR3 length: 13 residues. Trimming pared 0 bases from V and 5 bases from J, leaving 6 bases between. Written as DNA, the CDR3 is TGCGCCAGCAGCCAAGAACAGTTAGATACGCAGTATTTT. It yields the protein CASSQEQLDTQYF.

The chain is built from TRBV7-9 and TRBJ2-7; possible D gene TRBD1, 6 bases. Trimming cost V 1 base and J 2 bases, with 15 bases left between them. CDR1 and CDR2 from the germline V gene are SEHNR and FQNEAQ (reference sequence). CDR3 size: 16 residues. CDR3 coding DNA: TGTGCCAGCAGCTTAGAAGGGGGTCCTAGGACCTACGAGCAGTACTTC. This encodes CASSLEGGPRTYEQYF.

As DNA, the CDR3 is TGCGCCAGCAGCCAAGACCGGGGGACAGGGCTCATATCCTACGAGCAGTACTTC. Amino acid sequence: CASSQDRGTGLISYEQYF. The V and J genes are TRBV4-1 and TRBJ2-7; the match to TRBD1 covers 9 bases. The CDR3 spans 18 residues. CDR1 and CDR2 (germline): MGHRA, YSYEKL. Trimming took 0 bases from V and 1 from J; bases not matched to a gene: 10.